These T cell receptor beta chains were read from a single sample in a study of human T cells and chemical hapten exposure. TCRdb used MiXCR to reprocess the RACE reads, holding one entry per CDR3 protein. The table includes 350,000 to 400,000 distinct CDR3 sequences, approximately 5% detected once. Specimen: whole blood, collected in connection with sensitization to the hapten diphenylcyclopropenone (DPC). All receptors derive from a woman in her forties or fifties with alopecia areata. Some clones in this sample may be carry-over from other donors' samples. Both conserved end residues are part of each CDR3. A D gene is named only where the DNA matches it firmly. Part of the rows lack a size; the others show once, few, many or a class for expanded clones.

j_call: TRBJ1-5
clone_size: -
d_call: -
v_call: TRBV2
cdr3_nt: TGTGCCACTCAAAGGTATAACAATCAGCCCCAGCATTTT
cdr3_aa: CATQRYNNQPQHF

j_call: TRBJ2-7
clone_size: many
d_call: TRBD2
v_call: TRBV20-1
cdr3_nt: TGCAGTGCCAATAGCGGGGGGGCCGTAGACGAGCAGTACTTC
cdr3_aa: CSANSGGAVDEQYF

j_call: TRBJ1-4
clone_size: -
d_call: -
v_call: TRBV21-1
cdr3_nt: TGTGCCAGCAGCAAAGCGTGGGGGGGTGAAAAACTGTTTTTT
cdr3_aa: CASSKAWGGEKLFF

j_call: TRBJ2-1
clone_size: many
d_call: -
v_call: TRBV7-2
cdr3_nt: TGTGCCAGCAGCCCTCAAGGGTCGGATGGGGAGCAGTTCTTC
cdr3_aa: CASSPQGSDGEQFF

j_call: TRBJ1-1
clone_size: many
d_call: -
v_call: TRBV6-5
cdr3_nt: TGTGCCAGCCGGAGAGGGCCGAGGGCTGAAGCTTTCTTT
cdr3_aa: CASRRGPRAEAFF

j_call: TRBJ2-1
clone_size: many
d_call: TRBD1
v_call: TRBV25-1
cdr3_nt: TGTGCCAGCACTGAGGGGGCAGGGGAGCAGTTCTTC
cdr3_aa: CASTEGAGEQFF

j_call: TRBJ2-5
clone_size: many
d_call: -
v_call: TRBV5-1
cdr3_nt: TGCGCCAGCAGCTTGGCGGGGGACGAGGTGACCCAGTACTTC
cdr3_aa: CASSLAGDEVTQYF

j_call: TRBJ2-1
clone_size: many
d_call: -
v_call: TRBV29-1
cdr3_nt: TGCAGCGTTGAAGGCAGGGCCTATGAGCAGTTCTTC
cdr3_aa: CSVEGRAYEQFF

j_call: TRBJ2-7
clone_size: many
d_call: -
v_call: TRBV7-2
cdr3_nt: TGTGCCAGCAGCACAGGGACAAGAAGAGGGGAGCAGTACTTC
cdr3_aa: CASSTGTRRGEQYF

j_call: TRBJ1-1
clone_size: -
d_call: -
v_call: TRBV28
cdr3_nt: TGTGCCAGCAGTTTTGCCCCGTCGGAGGCTTTCTTT
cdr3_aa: CASSFAPSEAFF

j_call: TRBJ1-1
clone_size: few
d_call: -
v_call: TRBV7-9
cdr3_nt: TGTGCCAGCAGCTCCGGTCTACACGGAACTGAAGCTTTCTTT
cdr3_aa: CASSSGLHGTEAFF

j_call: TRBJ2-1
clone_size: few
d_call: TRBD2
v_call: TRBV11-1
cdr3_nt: TGTGCCAGCAGCTTAACCCAGACTAGCGGGGGATATAATGAGCAGTTCTTC
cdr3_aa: CASSLTQTSGGYNEQFF

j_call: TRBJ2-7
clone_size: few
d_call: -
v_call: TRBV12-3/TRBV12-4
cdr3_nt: TGTGCCAGCAGTTTGCCCCTAAAAGGGGGGGAGCAGTACTTC
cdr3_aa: CASSLPLKGGEQYF

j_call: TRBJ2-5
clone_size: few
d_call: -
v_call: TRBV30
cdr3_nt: TGTGCCTGGAGTCCCGGAGGGCAAGAGACCCAGTACTTC
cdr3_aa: CAWSPGGQETQYF

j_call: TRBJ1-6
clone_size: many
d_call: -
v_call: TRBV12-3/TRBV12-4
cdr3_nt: TGTGCCAGCAGTTTTAGGCCCCCTTTGCCCCTCCACTTT
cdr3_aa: CASSFRPPLPLHF

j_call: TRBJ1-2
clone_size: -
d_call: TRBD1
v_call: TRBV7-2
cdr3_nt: TGTGCCAGCAGCTTATCCACAGGGGAAAATGATGGCTACACCTTC
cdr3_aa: CASSLSTGENDGYTF

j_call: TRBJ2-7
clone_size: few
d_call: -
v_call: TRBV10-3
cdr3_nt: TGTGCCATCAGTGAGTCGACTCTTGGGACACGGGAAGACTTC
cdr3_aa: CAISESTLGTREDF

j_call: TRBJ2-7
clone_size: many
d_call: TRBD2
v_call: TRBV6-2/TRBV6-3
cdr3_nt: TGTGCCAGCAGTCTTCCGACTAGCGCCTCCTACGAGCAGTACTTC
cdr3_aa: CASSLPTSASYEQYF

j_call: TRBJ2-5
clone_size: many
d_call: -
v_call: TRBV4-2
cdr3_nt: TGTGCCAGCAGCCAAGTTATGGGGGACGGAGAACAAGAGACCCAGTACTTC
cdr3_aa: CASSQVMGDGEQETQYF

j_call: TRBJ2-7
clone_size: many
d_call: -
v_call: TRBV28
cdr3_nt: TGTGCCAGCAGTTCCCCGGGACGCCTCCTGGAGCAGTACTTC
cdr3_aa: CASSSPGRLLEQYF

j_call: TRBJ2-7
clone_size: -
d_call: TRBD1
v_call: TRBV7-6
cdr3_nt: TGTGCCAGCAGCCTGAACCGGGACAGGACCTACGAGCAGTACTTC
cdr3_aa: CASSLNRDRTYEQYF

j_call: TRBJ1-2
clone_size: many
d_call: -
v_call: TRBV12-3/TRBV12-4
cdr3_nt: TGTGCCAGCAATAGAAACAGCTATGGCTACACCTTC
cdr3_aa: CASNRNSYGYTF

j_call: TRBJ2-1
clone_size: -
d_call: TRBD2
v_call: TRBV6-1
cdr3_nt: TGTGCCAGCAGTGAAGCTTTCGGGGGGGACTCCTACAATGAGCAGTTCTTC
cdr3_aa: CASSEAFGGDSYNEQFF

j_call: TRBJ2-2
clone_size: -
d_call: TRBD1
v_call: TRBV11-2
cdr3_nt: TGTGCCAGCAGCTCAGGACAGGGGCAACCCTTTTTT
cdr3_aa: CASSSGQGQPFF

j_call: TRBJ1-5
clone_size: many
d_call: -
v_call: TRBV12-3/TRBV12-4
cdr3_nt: TGTGCCAGCGGATGGCAGGGCGGCAATCAGCCCCAGCATTTT
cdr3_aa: CASGWQGGNQPQHF

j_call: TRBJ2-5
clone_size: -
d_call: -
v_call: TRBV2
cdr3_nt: TGTGCCAGCAGCCGGGATCGAGGCAGGGAGACCCAGTACTTC
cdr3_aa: CASSRDRGRETQYF

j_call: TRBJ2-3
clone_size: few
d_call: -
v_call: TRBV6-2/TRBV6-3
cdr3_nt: TGTGCCAGCAGTTACTCGATAGGTGGACTCCTCCCAGATACGCAGTATTTT
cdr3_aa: CASSYSIGGLLPDTQYF